The rows below give T cell receptor beta chains drawn from one sample of a study of blood T cell repertoires in COVID-19. Clones were sequenced by immunoSEQ multiplex PCR, and TCRdb holds only the in-frame ones, with some missing. Of under 25,000 clones in the sample, approximately 73% are singletons; the top ten hold around 20%. Sequencing used peripheral blood. The receptors were gathered from a human donor in a cohort sampled during active or convalescent COVID-19. Each CDR3 is given with its conserved first and last residue. A D gene is named only where the DNA matches it firmly. Some rows mark clone size as missing; the rest say once, few, many or name a class of expanded clone.

-,TRBD2,TRBJ2-4,TRBV12-3/TRBV12-4,CASSLEGLVQYF,TGTGCCAGCAGTTTAGAGGGACTAGTTCAGTACTTC
-,TRBD1,TRBJ2-2,TRBV6-4,CASRTTGTGELFF,TGTGCCAGCAGGACGACAGGGACCGGGGAGCTGTTTTTT
-,TRBD1,TRBJ1-2,TRBV7-6,CASSRGQGGYGYTF,TGTGCCAGCAGCCGAGGACAGGGTGGCTATGGCTACACCTTC
-,-,TRBJ1-2,TRBV12-3/TRBV12-4,CASRGGGPHGYTF,TGTGCCAGCAGGGGAGGGGGTCCTCATGGCTACACCTTC
-,-,TRBJ2-5,TRBV14,CASSQAREIQETQYF,TGTGCCAGCAGCCAAGCACGGGAAATCCAAGAGACCCAGTACTTC
-,-,TRBJ1-5,TRBV28,CASSYPRSNQPQHF,TGTGCCAGCAGTTACCCCCGGAGCAATCAGCCCCAGCATTTT
-,-,TRBJ2-1,TRBV19,CASSIGTANNEQFF,TGTGCCAGTAGTATAGGGACAGCCAACAATGAGCAGTTCTTC
-,-,TRBJ1-2,TRBV4-1,CASSQEGIGGYTF,TGCGCCAGCAGCCAGGAGGGGATTGGGGGCTACACCTTC
-,TRBD1,TRBJ1-6,TRBV13,CASSYWGQSKGSPLHF,TGTGCCAGCAGCTATTGGGGACAGTCAAAGGGTTCACCCCTCCACTTT
-,-,TRBJ1-2,TRBV19,CASSIGGRGGYTF,TGTGCCAGTAGTATAGGAGGTAGGGGTGGCTACACCTTC
-,-,TRBJ1-6,TRBV7-8,CASSLETANSPLHF,TGTGCCAGCAGCTTAGAGACAGCTAATTCACCCCTCCACTTT
-,TRBD2,TRBJ2-3,TRBV4-2,CASSQATGGGTTDTQYF,TGTGCCAGCAGCCAAGCTACTGGCGGGGGGACCACAGATACGCAGTATTTT
-,TRBD1,TRBJ1-1,TRBV5-1,CASSPSTGGGTEAFF,TGCGCCAGCAGCCCCTCGACAGGGGGAGGCACTGAAGCTTTCTTT
once,-,TRBJ1-5,TRBV28,CASSLGGAQGNQPQHF,TGTGCCAGCAGTTTAGGAGGGGCCCAGGGCAATCAGCCCCAGCATTTT
-,-,TRBJ1-5,TRBV19,CASSIRGGQPQHF,TGTGCCAGTAGTATTAGAGGGGGACAGCCCCAGCATTTT
-,-,TRBJ2-3,TRBV5-4,CASSLTDTQYF,TGTGCCAGCAGCCTCACAGATACGCAGTATTTT
few,TRBD1,TRBJ1-1,TRBV7-9,CASSPIRGPNTEAFF,TGTGCCAGCAGCCCCATCAGGGGGCCGAACACTGAAGCTTTCTTT
few,TRBD1,TRBJ2-7,TRBV7-9,CASSRIGTEVGEQYF,TGTGCCAGCAGCCGGATAGGGACAGAGGTCGGCGAGCAGTACTTC
-,-,TRBJ1-6,TRBV27,CASSLSIEVGSPLHF,TGTGCCAGCAGTTTATCGATTGAGGTCGGGTCACCCCTCCACTTT
-,-,TRBJ2-1,TRBV24-1,CATSRPGAYNEQFF,TGTGCCACCAGCCGACCGGGAGCCTACAATGAGCAGTTCTTC
-,-,TRBJ2-3,TRBV7-2,CASSLVGAGSQDTQYF,TGTGCCAGCAGCTTAGTAGGGGCGGGATCCCAAGATACGCAGTATTTT
once,-,TRBJ1-2,TRBV28,CASRTPPSYGYTF,TGTGCCAGCAGAACGCCCCCCAGCTATGGCTACACCTTC
-,TRBD1,TRBJ2-7,TRBV28,CASRETGGLEQYF,TGTGCCAGCAGGGAAACAGGGGGCCTCGAGCAGTACTTC
-,-,TRBJ2-6,TRBV6-2/TRBV6-3,CASSFHPGSGANVLTF,TGTGCCAGCAGCTTCCATCCGGGTTCGGGGGCCAACGTCCTGACTTTC
-,-,TRBJ2-3,TRBV28,CASLRGRADTQYF,TGTGCCAGCCTCAGGGGCCGGGCAGATACGCAGTATTTT
-,-,TRBJ2-2,TRBV4-3,CASRLLRETGELFF,TGCGCCAGCAGACTCCTCAGGGAAACCGGGGAGCTGTTTTTT
-,-,TRBJ2-5,TRBV11-2,CASSPSRGRETQYF,TGTGCCAGCAGCCCATCCCGCGGCCGGGAGACCCAGTACTTC
few,TRBD1,TRBJ1-1,TRBV4-1,CASSHPGQGGEAFF,TGCGCCAGCAGCCATCCTGGACAGGGGGGGGAAGCTTTCTTT
-,TRBD2,TRBJ2-3,TRBV6-1,CASRRLAIGDTQYF,TGTGCCAGCAGACGACTAGCAATAGGAGATACGCAGTATTTT